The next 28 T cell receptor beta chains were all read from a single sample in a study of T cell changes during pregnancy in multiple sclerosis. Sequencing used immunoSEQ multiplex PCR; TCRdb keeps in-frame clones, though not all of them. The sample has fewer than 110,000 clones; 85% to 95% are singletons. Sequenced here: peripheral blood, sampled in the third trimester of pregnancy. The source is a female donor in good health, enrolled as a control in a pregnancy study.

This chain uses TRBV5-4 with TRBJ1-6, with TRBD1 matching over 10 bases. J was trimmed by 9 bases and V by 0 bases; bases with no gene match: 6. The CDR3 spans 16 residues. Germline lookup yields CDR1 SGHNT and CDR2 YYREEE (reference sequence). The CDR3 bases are TGTGCCAGCAGCTTGGGGGGGACAGGGGCAGGTTCACCCCTCCACTTT. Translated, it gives CASSLGGTGAGSPLHF.

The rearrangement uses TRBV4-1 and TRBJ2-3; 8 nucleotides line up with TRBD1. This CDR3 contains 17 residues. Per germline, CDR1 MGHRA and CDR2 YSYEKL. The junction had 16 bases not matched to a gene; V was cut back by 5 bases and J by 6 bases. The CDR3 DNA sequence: TGCGCCAGCAGCGGACTGACAGGGGAATTGTTGAGGGATACGCAGTATTTT. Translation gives CASSGLTGELLRDTQYF.

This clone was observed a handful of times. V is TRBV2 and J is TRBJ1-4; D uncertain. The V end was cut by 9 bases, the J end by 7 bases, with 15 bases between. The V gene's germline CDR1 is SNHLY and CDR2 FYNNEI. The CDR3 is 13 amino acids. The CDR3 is CARPLGDSEKLFF. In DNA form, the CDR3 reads TGTGCCAGGCCACTCGGGGATTCTGAAAAACTGTTTTTT.

This CDR3 is CASSLGGRIREQFF. The CDR3 region has the DNA TGTGCCAGCAGCTTAGGGGGCAGGATTCGTGAGCAGTTCTTC. The chain carries TRBV11-2 and TRBJ2-1; the D gene is possibly TRBD1 (5 bases). Deletions cut 1 base from V and 9 bases from J, with 13 bases between. CDR1 is SGHAT, CDR2 FQNNGV, per germline. This CDR3 is 14 amino acids long.

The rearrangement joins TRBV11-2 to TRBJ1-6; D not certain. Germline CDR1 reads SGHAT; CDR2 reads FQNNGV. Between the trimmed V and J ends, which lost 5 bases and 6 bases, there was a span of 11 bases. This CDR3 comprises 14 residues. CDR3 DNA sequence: TGTGCCAGCAGCCAGATGGCAAGTAATTCACCCCTCCACTTT. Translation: CASSQMASNSPLHF.

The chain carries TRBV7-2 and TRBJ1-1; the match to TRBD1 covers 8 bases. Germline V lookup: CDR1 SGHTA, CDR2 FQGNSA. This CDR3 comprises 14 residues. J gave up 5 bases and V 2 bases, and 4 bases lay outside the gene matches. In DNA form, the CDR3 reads TGTGCCAGCAGCTTACAGGGGGCGAGAACTGAAGCTTTCTTT. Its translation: CASSLQGARTEAFF.

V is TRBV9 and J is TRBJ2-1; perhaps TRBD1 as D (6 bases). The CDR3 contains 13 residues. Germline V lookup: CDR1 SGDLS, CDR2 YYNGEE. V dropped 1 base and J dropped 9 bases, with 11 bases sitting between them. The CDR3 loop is CASSVPGVGEQFF. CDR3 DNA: TGTGCCAGCAGCGTACCAGGGGTGGGTGAGCAGTTCTTC.

The CDR3 is CASSPGLPSGANVLTF. DNA of the CDR3: TGCGCCAGCAGCCCGGGACTCCCCTCTGGGGCCAACGTCCTGACTTTC. The gene calls are TRBV4-3 and TRBJ2-6; TRBD2 might be the D (6 bases). V shed 4 bases and J shed 0 bases, with 10 bases lying between them. The germline CDR1 and CDR2 sequences are LGHNA and YSLEER. CDR3 size: 16 residues.

In DNA form, the CDR3 reads TGTGCCAGCCGCGTCCCGGGGAGCAATCAGCCCCAGCATTTT. Translated: CASRVPGSNQPQHF. This rearrangement joins TRBV5-8 to TRBJ1-5; unclear D gene. The CDR3 runs to 14 residues. The germline V and J ends were trimmed by 7 bases and 1 base, with 12 bases remaining between them. Germline assignment: CDR1 SGHTS and CDR2 YDEGEE.

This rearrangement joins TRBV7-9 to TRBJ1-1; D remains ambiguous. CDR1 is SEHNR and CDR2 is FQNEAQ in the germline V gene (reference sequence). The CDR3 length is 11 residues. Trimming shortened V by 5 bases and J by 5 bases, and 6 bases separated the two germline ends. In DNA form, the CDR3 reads TGTGCCAGCAGCCCCCGGACTGAAGCTTTCTTT. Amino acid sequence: CASSPRTEAFF.

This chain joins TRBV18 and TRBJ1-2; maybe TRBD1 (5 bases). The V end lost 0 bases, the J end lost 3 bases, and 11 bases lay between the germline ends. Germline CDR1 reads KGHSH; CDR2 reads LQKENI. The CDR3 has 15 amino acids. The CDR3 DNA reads TGTGCCAGCTCACCACCCGGCAGGGTAGACTATGGCTACACCTTC. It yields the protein CASSPPGRVDYGYTF.

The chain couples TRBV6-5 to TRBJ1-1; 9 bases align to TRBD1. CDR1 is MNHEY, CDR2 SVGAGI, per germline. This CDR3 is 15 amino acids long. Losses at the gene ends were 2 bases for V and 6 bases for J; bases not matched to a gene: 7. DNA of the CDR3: TGTGCCAGCAGTTACCTGGACAGGGGCTCAGCTGAAGCTTTCTTT. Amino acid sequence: CASSYLDRGSAEAFF.

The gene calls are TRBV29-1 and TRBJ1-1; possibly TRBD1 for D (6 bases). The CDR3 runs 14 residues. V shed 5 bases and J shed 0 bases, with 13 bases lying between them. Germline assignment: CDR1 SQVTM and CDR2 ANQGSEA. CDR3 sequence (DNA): TGCAGCGTTTCCAGGGACACTATGAACACTGAAGCTTTCTTT. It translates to CSVSRDTMNTEAFF.

The CDR3 loop is CASSPAVNYGYTF. The CDR3 bases are TGTGCCAGCAGCCCTGCAGTTAACTATGGCTACACCTTC. This chain links TRBV7-3 with TRBJ1-2; D is undetermined. Trimming left V 5 bases short and J 1 base short, with 8 bases between. This CDR3 region has 13 residues. Germline CDR1 SGHTA, CDR2 FQGTGA.

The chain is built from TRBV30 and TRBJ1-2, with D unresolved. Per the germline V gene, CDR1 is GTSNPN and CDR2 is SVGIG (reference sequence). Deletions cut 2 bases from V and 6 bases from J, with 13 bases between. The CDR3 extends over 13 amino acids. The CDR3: CAWSPALANGYTF. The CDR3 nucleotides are TGTGCCTGGAGTCCCGCTTTAGCAAATGGCTACACCTTC.

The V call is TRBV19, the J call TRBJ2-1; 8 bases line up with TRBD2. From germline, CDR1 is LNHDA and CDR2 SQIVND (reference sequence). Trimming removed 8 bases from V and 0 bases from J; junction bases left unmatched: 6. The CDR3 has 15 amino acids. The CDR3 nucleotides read TGTGCCAGTGACGGAGGGACTAGCTCCTACAATGAGCAGTTCTTC. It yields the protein CASDGGTSSYNEQFF.

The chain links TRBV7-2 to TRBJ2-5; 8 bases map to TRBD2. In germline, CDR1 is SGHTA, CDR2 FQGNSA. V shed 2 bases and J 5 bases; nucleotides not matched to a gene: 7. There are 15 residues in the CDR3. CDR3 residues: CASSLSGGIPETQYF. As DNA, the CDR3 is TGTGCCAGCAGCTTATCGGGGGGGATCCCCGAGACCCAGTACTTC.

Here the CDR3 DNA reads TGTGCCAGCAGCTTGGACAGGGCTAGTGGTTATGGCTACACCTTC. Protein sequence: CASSLDRASGYGYTF. V and J are TRBV7-2 and TRBJ1-2, with 8 bases aligning to TRBD1. Trimming at V came to 3 bases and at J to 5 bases, leaving 8 bases not matched to a gene. The CDR3 is 15 residues long. CDR1 and CDR2 (germline): SGHTA, FQGNSA.

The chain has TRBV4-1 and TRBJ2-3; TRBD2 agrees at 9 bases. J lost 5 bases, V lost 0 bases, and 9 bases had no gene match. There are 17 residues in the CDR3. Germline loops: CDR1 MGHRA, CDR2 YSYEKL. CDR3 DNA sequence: TGCGCCAGCAGCCAAGATCGGGCGGGGGGGCCGGTAGATACGCAGTATTTT. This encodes CASSQDRAGGPVDTQYF.

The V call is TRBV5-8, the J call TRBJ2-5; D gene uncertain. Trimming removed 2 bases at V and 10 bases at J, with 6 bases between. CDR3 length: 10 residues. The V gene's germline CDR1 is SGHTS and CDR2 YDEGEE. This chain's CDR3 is CASSLEVQYF. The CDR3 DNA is TGTGCCAGCAGCTTAGAGGTCCAGTACTTC.

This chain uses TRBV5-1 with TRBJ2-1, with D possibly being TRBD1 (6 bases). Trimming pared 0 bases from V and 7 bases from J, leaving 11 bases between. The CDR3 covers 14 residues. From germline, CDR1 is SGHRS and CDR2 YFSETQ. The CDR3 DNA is TGCGCCAGCAGCTTGGACACCAGGGGTAATGAGCAGTTCTTC. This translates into CASSLDTRGNEQFF.

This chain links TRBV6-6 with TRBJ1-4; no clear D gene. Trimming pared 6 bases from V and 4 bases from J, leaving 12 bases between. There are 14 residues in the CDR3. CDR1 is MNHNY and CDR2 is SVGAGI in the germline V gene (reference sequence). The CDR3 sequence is CASRLTGGNEKLFF. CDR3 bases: TGTGCCAGCAGATTGACGGGAGGTAATGAAAAACTGTTTTTT.

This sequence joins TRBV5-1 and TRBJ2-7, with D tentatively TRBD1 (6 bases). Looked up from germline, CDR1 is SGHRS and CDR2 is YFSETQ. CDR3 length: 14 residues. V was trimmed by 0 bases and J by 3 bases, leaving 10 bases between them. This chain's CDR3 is CASSLGQDDYEQYF. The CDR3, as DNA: TGCGCCAGCAGCTTGGGACAGGATGACTACGAGCAGTACTTC. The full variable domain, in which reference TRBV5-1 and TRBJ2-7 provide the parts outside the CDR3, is KAGVTQTPRYLIKTRGQQVTLSCSPISGHRSVSWYQQTPGQGLQFLFEYFSETQRNKGNFPGRFSGRQFSNSRSEMNVSTLELGDSALYLCASSLGQDDYEQYFGPGTRLTVT.

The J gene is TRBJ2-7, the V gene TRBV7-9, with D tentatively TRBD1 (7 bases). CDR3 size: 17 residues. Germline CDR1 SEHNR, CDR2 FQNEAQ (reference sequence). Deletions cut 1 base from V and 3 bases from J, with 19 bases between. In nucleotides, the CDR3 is TGTGCCAGCAGCTTAGTGTCAGGGGGGACAGCTAACTACGAGCAGTACTTC. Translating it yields CASSLVSGGTANYEQYF.

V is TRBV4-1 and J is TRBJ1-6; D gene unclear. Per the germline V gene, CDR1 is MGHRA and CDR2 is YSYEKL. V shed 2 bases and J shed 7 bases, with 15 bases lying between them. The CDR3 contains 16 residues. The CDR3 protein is CASSQTENISNSPLHF. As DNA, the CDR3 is TGCGCCAGCAGCCAAACAGAAAACATTTCAAATTCACCCCTCCACTTT.

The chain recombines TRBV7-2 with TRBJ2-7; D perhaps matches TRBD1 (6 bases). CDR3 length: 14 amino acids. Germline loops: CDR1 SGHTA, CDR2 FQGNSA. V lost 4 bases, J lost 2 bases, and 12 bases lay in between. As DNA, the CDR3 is TGTGCCAGCAGCTCGACAGGTCCTGCCTACGAGCAGTACTTC. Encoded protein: CASSSTGPAYEQYF.

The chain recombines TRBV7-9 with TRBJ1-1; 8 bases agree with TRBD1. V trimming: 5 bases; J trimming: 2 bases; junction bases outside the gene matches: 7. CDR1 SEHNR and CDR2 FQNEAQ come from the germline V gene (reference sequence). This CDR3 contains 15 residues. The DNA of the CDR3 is TGTGCCAGCAGCGCCCGACAGGGGCAAAACACTGAAGCTTTCTTT. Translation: CASSARQGQNTEAFF.

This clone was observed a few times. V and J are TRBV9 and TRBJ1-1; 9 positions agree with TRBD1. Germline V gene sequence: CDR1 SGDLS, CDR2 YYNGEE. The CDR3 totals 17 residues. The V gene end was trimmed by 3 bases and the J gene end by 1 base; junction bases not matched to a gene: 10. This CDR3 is CASSANLETGGNTEAFF. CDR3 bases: TGTGCCAGCAGCGCCAATTTGGAGACAGGGGGGAACACTGAAGCTTTCTTT.